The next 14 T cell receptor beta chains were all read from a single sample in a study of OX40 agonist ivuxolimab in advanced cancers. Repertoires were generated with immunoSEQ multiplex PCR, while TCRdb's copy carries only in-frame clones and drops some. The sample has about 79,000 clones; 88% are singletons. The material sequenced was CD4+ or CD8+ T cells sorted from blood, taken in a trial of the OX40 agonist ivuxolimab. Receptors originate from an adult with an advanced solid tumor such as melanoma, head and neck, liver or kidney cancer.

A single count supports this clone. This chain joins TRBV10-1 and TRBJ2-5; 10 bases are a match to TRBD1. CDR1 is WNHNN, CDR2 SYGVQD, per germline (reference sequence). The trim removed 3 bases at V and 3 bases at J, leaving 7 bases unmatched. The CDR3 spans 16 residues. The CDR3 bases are TGCGCCAGCAGTGATTCCGGGACAGGGGAAGAAGAGACCCAGTACTTC. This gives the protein CASSDSGTGEEETQYF.

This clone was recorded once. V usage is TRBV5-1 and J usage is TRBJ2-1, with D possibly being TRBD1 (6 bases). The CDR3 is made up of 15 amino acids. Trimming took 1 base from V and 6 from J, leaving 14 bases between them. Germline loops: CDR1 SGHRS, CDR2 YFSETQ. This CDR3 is CASSLSTGYSNEQFF. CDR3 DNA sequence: TGCGCCAGCAGCTTGTCAACAGGGTATAGCAATGAGCAGTTCTTC.

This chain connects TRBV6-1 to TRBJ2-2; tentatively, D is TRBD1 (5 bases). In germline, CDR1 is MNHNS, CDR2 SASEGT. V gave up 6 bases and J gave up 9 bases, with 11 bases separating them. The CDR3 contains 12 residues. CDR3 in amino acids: CASSRVVWELFF. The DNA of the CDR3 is TGTGCCAGCAGCAGGGTTGTGTGGGAGCTGTTTTTT.

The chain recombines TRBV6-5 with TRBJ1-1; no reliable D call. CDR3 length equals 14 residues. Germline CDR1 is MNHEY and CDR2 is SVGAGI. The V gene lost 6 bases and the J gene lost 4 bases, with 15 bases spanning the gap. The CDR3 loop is CASSLQSYRTEAFF. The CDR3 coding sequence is TGTGCCAGCAGCCTACAAAGCTACCGCACTGAAGCTTTCTTT.

The DNA for the CDR3 is TGCGCCAGCAGCCAAGGACTAGCGGGAGACTACGAGCAGTACTTC. Amino acid sequence: CASSQGLAGDYEQYF. The chain links TRBV4-1 to TRBJ2-7, with TRBD2 matching 12 bases. The CDR3 sequence is 15 residues long. Trimming took 1 base from V and 3 from J; bases not matched to a gene: 1. Germline CDR1 reads MGHRA; CDR2 reads YSYEKL.

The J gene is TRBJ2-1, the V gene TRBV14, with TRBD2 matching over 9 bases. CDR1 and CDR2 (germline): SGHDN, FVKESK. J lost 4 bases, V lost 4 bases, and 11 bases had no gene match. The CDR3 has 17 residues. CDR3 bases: TGTGCCAGCAGCCTATATCTTAGCGGGAGTAGGTACAATGAGCAGTTCTTC. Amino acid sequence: CASSLYLSGSRYNEQFF.

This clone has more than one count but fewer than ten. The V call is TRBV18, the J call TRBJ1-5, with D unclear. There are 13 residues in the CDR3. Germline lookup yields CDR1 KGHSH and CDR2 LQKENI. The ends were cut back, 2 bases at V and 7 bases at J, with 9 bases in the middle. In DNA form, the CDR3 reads TGTGCCAGCTCACCAAGTCAGTTCCAGCCCCAGCATTTT. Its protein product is CASSPSQFQPQHF.

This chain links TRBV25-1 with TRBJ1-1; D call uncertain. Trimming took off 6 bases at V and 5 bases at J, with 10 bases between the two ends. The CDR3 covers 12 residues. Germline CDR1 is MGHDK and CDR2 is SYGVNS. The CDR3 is CASSHSRTEAFF. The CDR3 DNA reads TGTGCCAGCAGCCACTCCAGAACTGAAGCTTTCTTT.

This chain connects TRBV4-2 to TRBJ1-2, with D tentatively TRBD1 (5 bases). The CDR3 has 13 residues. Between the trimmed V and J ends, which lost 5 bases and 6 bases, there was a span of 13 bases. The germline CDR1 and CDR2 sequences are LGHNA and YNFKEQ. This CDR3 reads CASSDRQGDGYTF. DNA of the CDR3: TGTGCCAGCAGCGATCGGCAAGGGGATGGCTACACCTTC.

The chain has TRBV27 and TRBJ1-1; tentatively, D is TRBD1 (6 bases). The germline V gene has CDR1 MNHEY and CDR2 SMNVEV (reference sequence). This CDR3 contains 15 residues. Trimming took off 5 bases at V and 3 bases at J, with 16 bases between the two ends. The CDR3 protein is CASSLIRGADTEAFF. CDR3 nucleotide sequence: TGTGCCAGCAGTCTAATCAGGGGCGCAGACACTGAAGCTTTCTTT.

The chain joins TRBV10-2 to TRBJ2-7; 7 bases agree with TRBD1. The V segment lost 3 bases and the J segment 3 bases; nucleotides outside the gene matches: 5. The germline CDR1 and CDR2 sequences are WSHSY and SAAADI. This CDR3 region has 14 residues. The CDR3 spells CASSEPDRIYEQYF. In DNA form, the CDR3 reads TGCGCCAGCAGTGAACCGGACAGGATCTACGAGCAGTACTTC.

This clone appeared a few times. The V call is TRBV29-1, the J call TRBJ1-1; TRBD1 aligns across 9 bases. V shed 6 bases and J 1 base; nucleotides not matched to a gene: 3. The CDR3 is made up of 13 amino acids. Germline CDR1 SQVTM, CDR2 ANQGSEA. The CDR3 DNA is TGCAGCGTGACGACAGGGGGGAACACTGAAGCTTTCTTT. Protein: CSVTTGGNTEAFF.

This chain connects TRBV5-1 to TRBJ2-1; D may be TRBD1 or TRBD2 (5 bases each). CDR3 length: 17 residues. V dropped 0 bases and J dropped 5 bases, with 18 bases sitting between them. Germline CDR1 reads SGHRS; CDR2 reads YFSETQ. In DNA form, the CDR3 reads TGCGCCAGCAGCTTGGGGACGTACCAATGGGGGAACAATGAGCAGTTCTTC. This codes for CASSLGTYQWGNNEQFF.

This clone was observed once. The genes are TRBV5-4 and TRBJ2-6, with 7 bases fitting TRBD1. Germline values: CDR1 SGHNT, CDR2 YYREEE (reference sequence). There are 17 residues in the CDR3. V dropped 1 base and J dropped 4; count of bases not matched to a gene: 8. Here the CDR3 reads CASSLYDRATGANVLTF. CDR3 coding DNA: TGTGCCAGCAGCTTGTACGACAGGGCGACCGGGGCCAACGTCCTGACTTTC.